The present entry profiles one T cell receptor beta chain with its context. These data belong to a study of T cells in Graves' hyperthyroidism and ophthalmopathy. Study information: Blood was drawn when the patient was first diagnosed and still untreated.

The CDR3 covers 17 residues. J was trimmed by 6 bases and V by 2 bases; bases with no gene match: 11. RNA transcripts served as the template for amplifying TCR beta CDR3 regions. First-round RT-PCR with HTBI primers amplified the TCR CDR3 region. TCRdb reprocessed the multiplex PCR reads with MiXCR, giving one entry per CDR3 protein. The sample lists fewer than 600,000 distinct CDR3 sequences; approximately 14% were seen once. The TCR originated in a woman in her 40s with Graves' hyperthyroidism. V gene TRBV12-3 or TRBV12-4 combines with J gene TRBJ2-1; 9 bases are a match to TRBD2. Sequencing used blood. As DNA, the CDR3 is TGTGCCAGCAGTTTAAGCCCGGCAGGGACTAGCCTCAATGAGCAGTTCTTC. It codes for CASSLSPAGTSLNEQFF.